Below are 6 T cell receptor beta chains sequenced from a single sample in a study of human CD8 memory T cell subsets. UMI-labeled 5' RACE generated the TCR beta libraries. TCRdb reprocessed the 5' RACE reads; each CDR3 protein has one entry and no DNA is given. Its table lists roughly 4,000 distinct CDR3 sequences. The specimen was CD8+ T cells from PBMCs. The receptors shown here come from a human donor in good health.

This clonotype is medium-sized by frequency. The chain recombines TRBV15 with TRBJ2-3; TCRdb's assignment of TRBD1 cannot be checked, as there is no DNA. The CDR3 sequence is 15 residues long. Germline V gives CDR1 LNHNV, CDR2 YYDKDF (reference sequence). CDR3 protein: CATSREGRSTDTQYF.

The chain uses TRBV23-1 and TRBJ2-5. TRBV23-1 falls under the ORF class, with uncertain function. The CDR3 runs to 15 residues. The CDR3 is CASSHSWILQETQYF.

Its frequency marks this clonotype as medium-sized. The rearrangement joins TRBV11-3 to TRBJ2-7. This CDR3 has 13 amino acids. Germline V CDR1 and CDR2: SGHNT, YENEEA. The CDR3 here is CASSLEGTYEQYF.

V is TRBV20-1 and J is TRBJ1-6; the TCRdb D gene call, TRBD1, has no DNA to confirm it. The CDR3 contains 12 residues. Per the germline V gene, CDR1 is DFQATT and CDR2 is SNEGSKA (reference sequence). This chain's CDR3 is CSARARGEPLHF.

This clonotype ranks as medium-sized in terms of frequency. The V call is TRBV20-1, the J call TRBJ2-7; without DNA, the TCRdb call of TRBD1 cannot be checked. The germline V gene has CDR1 DFQATT and CDR2 SNEGSKA (reference sequence). CDR3 length: 14 residues. The CDR3 loop reads CSARGQGVGYEQYF.

This clonotype registers medium-sized by frequency. V and J are TRBV5-1 and TRBJ2-4; with no DNA, the TCRdb D assignment of TRBD1 cannot be verified. Germline CDR1 SGHRS, CDR2 YFSETQ. The CDR3 covers 16 residues. CDR3 region: CASSLKRGPATNIQYF.